These 7 T cell receptor beta chains were sequenced from one sample in a study of blood T cells in healthy people across ages. The authors ran a second PCR of roughly 6 to 12 cycles using a sample-barcoded 5' primer and a J-beta primer mix. MiXCR, run by TCRdb on the 5' RACE reads, gives a single entry per CDR3 protein. The sample comprises 1 million or so distinct CDR3 sequences, approximately 25% of which are singletons, and less than 0.85% rests with the top ten. The same data also went into a second study, on T cells of mothers and their children.

Sequencing input: blood. The receptor set was obtained from a girl under 10 years old in good health.

The chain joins TRBV29-1 to TRBJ2-7, with D hard to call. Germline V gene data show CDR1 as SQVTM and CDR2 as ANQGSEA. The ends were cut back, 2 bases at V and 0 bases at J, with 5 bases in the middle. The CDR3 covers 12 residues. CDR3 nucleotides: TGCAGCGTTGAATACAACTCCTACGAGCAGTACTTC. It translates to CSVEYNSYEQYF.

This clonotype was observed many times. This chain links TRBV27 with TRBJ2-1; 12 bases are a match to TRBD2. CDR1 is MNHEY and CDR2 is SMNVEV in the germline V gene (reference sequence). Trimming at V came to 6 bases and at J to 10 bases, leaving 7 bases not matched to a gene. The CDR3 extends over 14 amino acids. CDR3 loop: CASSSGLAGNEQFF. CDR3 nucleotide sequence: TGTGCCAGCAGCTCCGGACTAGCGGGAAACGAGCAGTTCTTC.

This clonotype turned up a few times. The chain is built from TRBV29-1 and TRBJ1-2; TRBD1 is a possible D gene (6 bases). The CDR3 spans 12 residues. The V end lost 6 bases, the J end lost 3 bases, and 11 bases lay between the germline ends. Germline assignment: CDR1 SQVTM and CDR2 ANQGSEA. The CDR3 DNA sequence: TGCAGCGTCTCAGGGGCAGACTATGGCTACACCTTC. This sequence encodes CSVSGADYGYTF.

This CDR3 reads CSVYPRGRDTEAFF. The DNA of the CDR3 is TGCAGCGTTTACCCCAGGGGTAGGGACACTGAAGCTTTCTTT. The V call is TRBV29-1, the J call TRBJ1-1; D may be TRBD1 (6 bases). Germline V gene sequence: CDR1 SQVTM, CDR2 ANQGSEA. The CDR3 contains 14 residues. V gave up 5 bases and J gave up 3 bases, with 16 bases separating them. The whole variable domain, remainder taken from reference TRBV29-1 and TRBJ1-1, is SAVISQKPSRDICQRGTSLTIQCQVDSQVTMMFWYRQQPGQSLTLIATANQGSEATYESGFVIDKFPISRPNLTFSTLTVSNMSPEDSSIYLCSVYPRGRDTEAFFGQGTRLTVV.

This clonotype was found a few times. V is TRBV27 and J is TRBJ2-7; TRBD2 matches at 7 bases. The CDR3 consists of 16 residues. Germline-derived CDR1 and CDR2 are MNHEY and SMNVEV (reference sequence). V shed 6 bases, J shed 0 bases, and the junction held 11 bases outside the gene matches. DNA for the CDR3: TGTGCCAGCAGACCTGTTAGCGGGTTATTCTCCTACGAGCAGTACTTC. Translating gives CASRPVSGLFSYEQYF.

CDR3 DNA: TGCGCCAGCACAGACAGCTCTGGAAACACCATATATTTT. Protein product: CASTDSSGNTIYF. The chain recombines TRBV5-1 with TRBJ1-3, with D maybe TRBD1 (5 bases). The CDR3 loop spans 13 amino acids. The germline V and J ends were trimmed by 6 bases and 0 bases, with 7 bases remaining between them. Germline V CDR1 and CDR2: SGHRS, YFSETQ.

This clonotype turned up a few times. The chain links TRBV29-1 to TRBJ1-4, with TRBD1 as a possible D gene (6 bases). The V gene's germline CDR1 is SQVTM and CDR2 ANQGSEA. Trimming shortened V by 5 bases and J by 8 bases, and 15 bases separated the two germline ends. CDR3 length equals 13 residues. CDR3 sequence reads: CSVLGGDNEKLFF. The CDR3 DNA reads as TGCAGCGTTTTAGGAGGGGACAACGAAAAACTGTTTTTT.